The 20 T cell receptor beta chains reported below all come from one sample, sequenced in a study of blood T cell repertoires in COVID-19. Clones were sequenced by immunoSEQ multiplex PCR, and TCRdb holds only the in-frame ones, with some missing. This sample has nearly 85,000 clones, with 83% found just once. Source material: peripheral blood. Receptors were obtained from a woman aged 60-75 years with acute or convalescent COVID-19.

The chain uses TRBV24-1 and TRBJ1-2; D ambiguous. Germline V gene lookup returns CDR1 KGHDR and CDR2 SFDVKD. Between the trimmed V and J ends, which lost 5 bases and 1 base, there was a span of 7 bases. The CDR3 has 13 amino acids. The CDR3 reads CATSGGINYGYTF. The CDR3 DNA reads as TGTGCCACCAGTGGCGGGATTAACTATGGCTACACCTTC.

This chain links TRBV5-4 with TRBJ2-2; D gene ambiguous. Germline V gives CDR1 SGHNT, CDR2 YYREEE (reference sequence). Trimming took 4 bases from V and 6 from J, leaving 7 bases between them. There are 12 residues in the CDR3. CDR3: CASSRPSGELFF. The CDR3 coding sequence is TGTGCCAGCAGCCGTCCGTCCGGGGAGCTGTTTTTT.

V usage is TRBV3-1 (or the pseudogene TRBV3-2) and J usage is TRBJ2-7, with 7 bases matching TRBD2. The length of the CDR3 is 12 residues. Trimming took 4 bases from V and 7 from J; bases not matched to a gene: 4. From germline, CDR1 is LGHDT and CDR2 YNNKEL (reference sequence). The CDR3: CASSPLADEQYF. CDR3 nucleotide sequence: TGTGCCAGCAGCCCTCTAGCGGATGAGCAGTACTTC.

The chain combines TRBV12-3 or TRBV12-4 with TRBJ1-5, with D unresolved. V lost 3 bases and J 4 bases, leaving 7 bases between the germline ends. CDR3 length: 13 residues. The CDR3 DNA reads TGTGCCAGCAGTTTGAACGGGAATCAGCCCCAGCATTTT. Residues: CASSLNGNQPQHF.

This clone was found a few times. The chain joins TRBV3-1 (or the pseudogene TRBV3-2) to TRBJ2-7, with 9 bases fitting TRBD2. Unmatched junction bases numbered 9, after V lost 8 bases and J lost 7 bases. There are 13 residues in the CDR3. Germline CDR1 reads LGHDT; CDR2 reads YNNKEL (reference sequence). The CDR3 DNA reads TGTGCCAGCGGTCCTGGGCTAGCGGGAGAGCAGTACTTC. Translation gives CASGPGLAGEQYF.

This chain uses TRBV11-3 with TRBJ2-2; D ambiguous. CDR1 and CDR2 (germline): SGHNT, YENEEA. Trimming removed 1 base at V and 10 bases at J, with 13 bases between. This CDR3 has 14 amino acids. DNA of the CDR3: TGTGCCAGCAGCTTAGGCAGTGCTCGTGAGGAGCTGTTTTTT. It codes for CASSLGSAREELFF.

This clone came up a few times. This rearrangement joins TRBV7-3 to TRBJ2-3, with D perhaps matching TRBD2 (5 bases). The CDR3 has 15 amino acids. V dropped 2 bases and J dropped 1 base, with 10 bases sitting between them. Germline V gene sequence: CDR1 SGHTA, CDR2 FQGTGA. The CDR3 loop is CASSLEGVGTDTQYF. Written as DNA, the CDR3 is TGTGCCAGCAGCTTAGAGGGTGTAGGCACAGATACGCAGTATTTT.

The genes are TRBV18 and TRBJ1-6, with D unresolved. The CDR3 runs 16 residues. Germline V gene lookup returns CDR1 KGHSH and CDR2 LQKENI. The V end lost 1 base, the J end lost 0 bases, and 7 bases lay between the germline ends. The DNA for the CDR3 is TGTGCCAGCTCACCACAGGCAGGCTCCTATAATTCACCCCTCCACTTT. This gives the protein CASSPQAGSYNSPLHF.

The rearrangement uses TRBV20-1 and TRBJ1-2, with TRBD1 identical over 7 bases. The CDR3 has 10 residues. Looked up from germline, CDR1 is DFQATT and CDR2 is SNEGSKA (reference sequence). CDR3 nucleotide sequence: TGCGGGACAGATAACTATGGCTACACCTTC. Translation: CGTDNYGYTF.

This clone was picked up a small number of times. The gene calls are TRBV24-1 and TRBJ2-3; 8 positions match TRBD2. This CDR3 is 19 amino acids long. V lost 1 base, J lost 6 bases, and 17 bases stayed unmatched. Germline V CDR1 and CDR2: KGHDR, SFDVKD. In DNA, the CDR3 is TGTGCCACCAGTGATTTCGGGCCACTAGCGGCCAGCGGTGGGGATACGCAGTATTTT. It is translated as CATSDFGPLAASGGDTQYF.

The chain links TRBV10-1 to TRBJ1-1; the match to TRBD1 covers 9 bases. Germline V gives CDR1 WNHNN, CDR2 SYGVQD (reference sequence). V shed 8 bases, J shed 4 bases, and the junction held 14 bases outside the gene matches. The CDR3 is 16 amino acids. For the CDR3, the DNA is TGCGCCAGCCAAATACGGGAGGACAGGGGAGGCACTGAAGCTTTCTTT. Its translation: CASQIREDRGGTEAFF.

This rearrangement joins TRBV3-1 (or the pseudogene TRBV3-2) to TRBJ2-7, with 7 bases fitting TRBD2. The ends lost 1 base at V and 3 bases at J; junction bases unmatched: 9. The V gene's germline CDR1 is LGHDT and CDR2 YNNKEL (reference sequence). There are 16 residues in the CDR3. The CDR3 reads CASSQGGGQVFYEQYF. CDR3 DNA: TGTGCCAGCAGCCAAGGGGGAGGGCAGGTCTTCTACGAGCAGTACTTC.

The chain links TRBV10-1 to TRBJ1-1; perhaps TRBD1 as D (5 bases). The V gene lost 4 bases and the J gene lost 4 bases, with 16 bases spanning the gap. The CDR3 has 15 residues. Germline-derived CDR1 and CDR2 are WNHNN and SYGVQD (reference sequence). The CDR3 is CASSGPGAGGTEAFF. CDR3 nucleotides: TGCGCCAGCAGTGGCCCGGGAGCGGGGGGCACTGAAGCTTTCTTT.

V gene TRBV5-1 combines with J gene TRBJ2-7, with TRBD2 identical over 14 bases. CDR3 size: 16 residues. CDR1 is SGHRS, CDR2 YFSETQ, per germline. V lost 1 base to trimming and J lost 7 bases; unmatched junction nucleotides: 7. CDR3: CASSLTPGLAGVEQYF. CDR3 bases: TGCGCCAGCAGCTTGACACCGGGACTAGCGGGGGTTGAGCAGTACTTC.

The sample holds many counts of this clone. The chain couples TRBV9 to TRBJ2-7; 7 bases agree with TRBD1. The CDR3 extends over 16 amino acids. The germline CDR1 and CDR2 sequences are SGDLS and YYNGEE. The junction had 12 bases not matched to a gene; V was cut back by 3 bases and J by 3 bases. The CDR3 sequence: CASSAGPSDRNYEQYF. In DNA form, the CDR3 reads TGTGCCAGCAGCGCCGGACCCTCGGACAGGAACTACGAGCAGTACTTC. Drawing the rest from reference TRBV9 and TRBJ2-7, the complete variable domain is DSGVTQTPKHLITATGQRVTLRCSPRSGDLSVYWYQQSLDQGLQFLIQYYNGEERAKGNILERFSAQQFPDLHSELNLSSLELGDSALYFCASSAGPSDRNYEQYFGPGTRLTVT.

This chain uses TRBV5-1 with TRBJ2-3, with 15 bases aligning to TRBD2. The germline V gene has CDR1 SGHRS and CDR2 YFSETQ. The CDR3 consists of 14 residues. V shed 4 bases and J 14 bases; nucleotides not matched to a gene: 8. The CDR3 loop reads CASSAGTSGGTGYF. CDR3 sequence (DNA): TGCGCCAGCAGCGCGGGGACTAGCGGGGGGACGGGGTATTTT.

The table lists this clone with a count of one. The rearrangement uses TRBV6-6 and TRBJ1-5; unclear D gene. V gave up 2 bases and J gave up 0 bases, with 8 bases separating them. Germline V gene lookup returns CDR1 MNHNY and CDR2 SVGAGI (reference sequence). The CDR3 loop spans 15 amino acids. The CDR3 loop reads CASSYGRSSNQPQHF. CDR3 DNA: TGTGCCAGCAGTTACGGTAGAAGTAGCAATCAGCCCCAGCATTTT.

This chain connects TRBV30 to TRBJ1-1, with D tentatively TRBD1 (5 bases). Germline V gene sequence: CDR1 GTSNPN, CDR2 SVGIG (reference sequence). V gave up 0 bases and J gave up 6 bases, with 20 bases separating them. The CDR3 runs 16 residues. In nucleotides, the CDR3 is TGTGCCTGGAGTGTCTGGGGGGTAGCCTATGCGGCTGAAGCTTTCTTT. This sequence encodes CAWSVWGVAYAAEAFF.

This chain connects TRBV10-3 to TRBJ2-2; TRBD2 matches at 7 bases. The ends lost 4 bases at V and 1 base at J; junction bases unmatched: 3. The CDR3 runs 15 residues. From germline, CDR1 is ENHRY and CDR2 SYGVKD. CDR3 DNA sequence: TGTGCCATCAGTGGACAGCGGGAGAACACCGGGGAGCTGTTTTTT. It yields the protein CAISGQRENTGELFF.

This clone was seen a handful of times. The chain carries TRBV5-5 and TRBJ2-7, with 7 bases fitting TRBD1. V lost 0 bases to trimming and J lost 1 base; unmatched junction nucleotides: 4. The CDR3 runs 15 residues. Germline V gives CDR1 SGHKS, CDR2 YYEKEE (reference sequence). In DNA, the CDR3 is TGTGCCAGCAGCTTGGCGGCAGGGGGATCCTACGAGCAGTACTTC. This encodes CASSLAAGGSYEQYF.